The sequence of this T cell receptor (beta chain) was determined in a study of blood T cell repertoires in COVID-19. Background on the study: Italy, Spain and the United States were the sources of the convalescent and acute COVID-19 samples. Sources were T cells, B-cell-depleted T cells, or PBMCs; the material itself was cDNA or gDNA.

The V gene's germline CDR1 is LNHDA and CDR2 SQIVND (reference sequence). Between the trimmed V and J ends, which lost 1 base and 3 bases, there was a span of 9 bases. The CDR3 has 14 amino acids. Original processing notes: Reference gene primer amplification in the assay estimated nucleated cell counts. Some clones are missing from TCRdb's copy, which holds only in-frame ones; the method was immunoSEQ multiplex PCR. V, J and clone size were drawn from that table, and D and trimming were deduced from the DNA. Of tens of thousands of clones in the sample, over 75% were seen once. Material for sequencing was peripheral blood. This TCR was sampled from a human donor in a cohort sampled during active COVID-19. J is TRBJ1-2 and V is TRBV19; D is unclear. The CDR3: CASSIAAADYGYTF. The CDR3 DNA is TGTGCCAGTAGTATAGCGGCGGCAGACTATGGCTACACCTTC.